This TCR beta chain originates from a study of T cell changes during pregnancy in multiple sclerosis. The CDR3 has 14 residues. With 5 bases clipped from V and 3 bases from J, the junction kept 6 bases outside the gene matches. CDR1 KGHSH and CDR2 LQKENI come from the germline V gene. TCRdb keeps only in-frame clones here, not all; method: immunoSEQ multiplex PCR. The table has tens of thousands of clones, 80% to 90% seen once. V usage is TRBV18 and J usage is TRBJ2-7, with 8 nucleotides matching TRBD2. The sample here was CD4+ T cells from peripheral blood mononuclear cells, taken in the first trimester of pregnancy. This TCR was sampled from a female donor in good health, enrolled as a control in a pregnancy study. CDR3 in amino acids: CASSASGTSYEQYF. In DNA, the CDR3 is TGTGCCAGCTCAGCATCCGGGACTAGCTACGAGCAGTACTTC.